One sample yielded the 12 T cell receptor beta chains listed below, sequenced in a study of T-cell memory formation after mild COVID-19. MiXCR, run by TCRdb on the 5' RACE reads, gives a single entry per CDR3 protein. Of around 250,000 distinct CDR3 sequences in the sample, just over 15% were seen once. The specimen was PBMCs or a T cell subset sorted from them (not recorded which). The origin of the receptors is an adult woman who had mild COVID-19 (a few samples of this study predate the infection). Cell type and time point are not known.

This clonotype was observed many times. This sequence joins TRBV24-1 and TRBJ2-1; 11 bases match TRBD2. Germline V lookup: CDR1 KGHDR, CDR2 SFDVKD. The ends lost 4 bases at V and 6 bases at J; junction bases unmatched: 7. This CDR3 region has 16 residues. The CDR3 protein is CATSDLRLAGPNEQFF. CDR3 coding DNA: TGTGCCACCAGTGACCTCAGACTAGCGGGACCCAATGAGCAGTTCTTC.

This clonotype turned up a few times. This sequence joins TRBV10-3 and TRBJ2-1, with D uncertain. V was shortened by 5 bases and J by 9 bases, with 14 bases between the two germline ends. The CDR3 is made up of 13 amino acids. CDR1 ENHRY and CDR2 SYGVKD come from the germline V gene. CDR3 DNA: TGTGCCATCAGTCCTTCCTCTACATCTGAGCAGTTCTTC. Translating it yields CAISPSSTSEQFF.

Here the CDR3 reads CASSSNRGVNQPQHF. The CDR3 DNA reads as TGTGCCAGCAGCTCAAATAGGGGGGTGAATCAGCCCCAGCATTTT. This chain connects TRBV7-8 to TRBJ1-5; D possibly corresponds to TRBD1 (6 bases). The V gene lost 4 bases and the J gene lost 4 bases, with 14 bases spanning the gap. CDR3 length: 15 amino acids. Germline values: CDR1 SGHVS, CDR2 FQNEAQ.

This clonotype was detected a few times. The chain combines TRBV6-2 or TRBV6-3 with TRBJ2-6; D might be TRBD2 (7 bases). Looked up from germline, CDR1 is MNHEY and CDR2 is SVGEGT. The CDR3 sequence is 15 residues long. V lost 8 bases to trimming and J lost 4 bases, with 15 bases between them. This CDR3 reads CASGRGAKGANVLTF. CDR3 nucleotide sequence: TGTGCCAGCGGTCGGGGGGCGAAGGGGGCCAACGTCCTGACTTTC.

This clonotype was recorded only once. The V and J genes are TRBV18 and TRBJ2-5; D not resolved. In germline, CDR1 is KGHSH, CDR2 LQKENI. V was cut by 3 bases and J by 1 base, with 6 bases left in between. This CDR3 comprises 13 residues. The CDR3 DNA follows: TGTGCCAGCTCACCCTATGTCCAAGAGACCCAGTACTTC. Translation: CASSPYVQETQYF.

In this sample, this clonotype turned up a few times. The genes are TRBV5-6 and TRBJ2-2; D uncertain. Germline V gene sequence: CDR1 SGHDT, CDR2 YYEEEE. CDR3 length: 12 amino acids. V lost 1 base and J lost 6, with 4 bases in between. CDR3 in DNA: TGTGCCAGCAGCTTGTTAGCCGGGGAGCTGTTTTTT. It yields the protein CASSLLAGELFF.

The J gene is TRBJ2-1, the V gene TRBV5-1; possibly TRBD2 for D (5 bases). The CDR3 spans 15 residues. The germline CDR1 and CDR2 sequences are SGHRS and YFSETQ. V dropped 0 bases and J dropped 8 bases, with 15 bases sitting between them. The chain's CDR3 is CASSLEPRVGDEQFF. The CDR3 nucleotides read TGCGCCAGCAGCTTGGAGCCAAGGGTCGGGGATGAGCAGTTCTTC.

This chain links TRBV7-9 with TRBJ1-5, with D maybe TRBD1 (5 bases). Trimming shortened V by 4 bases and J by 7 bases, and 8 bases separated the two germline ends. CDR1 and CDR2 from the germline V gene are SEHNR and FQNEAQ (reference sequence). The CDR3 has 12 amino acids. The CDR3 is CASSSGIQPQHF. The CDR3, as DNA: TGTGCCAGCAGCTCAGGGATACAGCCCCAGCATTTT.

V is TRBV7-2 and J is TRBJ1-2; TRBD1 agrees at 7 bases. The CDR3 sequence is 14 residues long. With 3 bases clipped from V and 0 bases from J, the junction kept 1 base outside the gene matches. Germline V gene lookup returns CDR1 SGHTA and CDR2 FQGNSA. For the CDR3, the DNA is TGTGCCAGCAGCTTTACAGGGGCTAACTATGGCTACACCTTC. This gives the protein CASSFTGANYGYTF.

This rearrangement joins TRBV24-1 to TRBJ2-3, with TRBD2 as a possible D gene (5 bases). The V end was cut by 5 bases, the J end by 3 bases, with 5 bases between. CDR1 KGHDR and CDR2 SFDVKD come from the germline V gene. The CDR3 is made up of 12 amino acids. The CDR3 protein is CATSGGTDTQYF. CDR3 bases: TGTGCCACCAGTGGAGGGACAGATACGCAGTATTTT.

In this sample, this clonotype turned up a few times. The V gene is TRBV30, the J gene TRBJ2-7; the match to TRBD1 covers 10 bases. The V and J ends lost 3 bases and 5 bases, in that order; junction bases with no gene match: 4. Germline lookup yields CDR1 GTSNPN and CDR2 SVGIG (reference sequence). CDR3 length: 13 residues. This chain's CDR3 is CAWRGQGVHEQYF. The DNA for the CDR3 is TGTGCCTGGAGAGGACAGGGGGTCCACGAGCAGTACTTC.

The genes are TRBV7-2 and TRBJ1-1, with unresolved D. V gave up 2 bases and J gave up 2 bases, with 9 bases separating them. This CDR3 spans 14 amino acids. CDR1 and CDR2 (germline): SGHTA, FQGNSA. CDR3 loop: CASSLSDLNTEAFF. DNA for the CDR3: TGTGCCAGCAGCTTAAGTGATTTAAACACTGAAGCTTTCTTT.